The source of this T cell receptor beta chain is a study of T cell repertoires in cytomegalovirus infection. Study as a whole: Well-studied HLA-B-restricted CMV epitopes were used in the study alongside recently identified HLA-C-restricted ones. Study-level findings and limits: Pooled public TCR beta family frequency picked out CMV carriers with the relevant HLA. Ex vivo, HLA-C-restricted CMV-specific TCR beta clonotypes prevailed over the rest of the response.

TCRdb recomputed calls from the reads with MiXCR, one row per CDR3 protein. The data show around 900,000 distinct CDR3 sequences, with more than 25% seen just once and about 14% held by the top ten. A word on this clonotype: Its antigen is unidentified.

The receptor was derived from a human donor in good health (CMV status not recorded). Some clones in this sample may be carry-over from other donors' samples. The specimen comprised cultured CD8+ T cells from PBMCs, sampled from culture after CMV antigen stimulation.

This chain's CDR3 is CASSSHPRGQGANYGYTF. The CDR3 nucleotides read TGTGCCAGCAGCTCTCATCCCCGGGGACAGGGAGCAAACTATGGCTACACCTTC. The chain carries TRBV9 and TRBJ1-2, with 9 nucleotides matching TRBD1. Germline CDR1 SGDLS, CDR2 YYNGEE. The CDR3 spans 18 residues. V shed 4 bases and J 2 bases; nucleotides not matched to a gene: 15. The full variable domain, its missing parts supplied by reference TRBV9 and TRBJ1-2, is DSGVTQTPKHLITATGQRVTLRCSPRSGDLSVYWYQQSLDQGLQFLIQYYNGEERAKGNILERFSAQQFPDLHSELNLSSLELGDSALYFCASSSHPRGQGANYGYTFGSGTRLTVV.